This T cell receptor (beta chain) originates from a study of blood T cell repertoires in COVID-19. Profiled with immunoSEQ multiplex PCR; TCRdb holds only in-frame clones, not every one. The sample consists of roughly 250,000 clones, around 90% of them appearing once. Sequenced input: peripheral blood. The clonotype was recovered from a woman aged 25 to 39 with acute or convalescent COVID-19.

The DNA of the CDR3 is TGTGCCAGCAGCGGCCCGGACAGCCCTAATGAAAAACTGTTTTTT. Its translation: CASSGPDSPNEKLFF. V is TRBV7-2 and J is TRBJ1-4; possibly TRBD1 for D (6 bases). V was pared by 5 bases and J by 3 bases, with 13 bases between. CDR1 SGHTA and CDR2 FQGNSA come from the germline V gene. The CDR3 spans 15 residues.